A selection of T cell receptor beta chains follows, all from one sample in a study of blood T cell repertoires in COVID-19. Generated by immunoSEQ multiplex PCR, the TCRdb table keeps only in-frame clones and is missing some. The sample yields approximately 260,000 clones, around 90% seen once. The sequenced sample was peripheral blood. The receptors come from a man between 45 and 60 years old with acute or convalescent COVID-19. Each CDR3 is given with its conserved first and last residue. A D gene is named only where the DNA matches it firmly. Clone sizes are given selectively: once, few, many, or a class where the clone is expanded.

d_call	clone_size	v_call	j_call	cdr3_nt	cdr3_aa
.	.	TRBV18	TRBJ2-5	TGTGCCAGCTCAGCAATAGAAGAGACCCAGTACTTC	CASSAIEETQYF
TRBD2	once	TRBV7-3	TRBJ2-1	TGTGCCAGCAGCCCCCACAGCGGGGGGAATCTAGGTGAGCAGTTCTTC	CASSPHSGGNLGEQFF
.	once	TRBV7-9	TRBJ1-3	TGTGCCAGTCTCCAAGGGGCTGGAAACACCATATATTTT	CASLQGAGNTIYF
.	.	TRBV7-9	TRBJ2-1	TGTGCCAGCAGCCAGCAAGGACAGACATACAATGAGCAGTTCTTC	CASSQQGQTYNEQFF
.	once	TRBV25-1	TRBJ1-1	TGTGCCACTAACGGGCCCCAGGGGAACACTGAAGCTTTCTTT	CATNGPQGNTEAFF
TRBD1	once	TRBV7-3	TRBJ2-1	TGTGCCAGCAGCTTAGGGGACAGGGATTTCGATGAGCAGTTCTTC	CASSLGDRDFDEQFF
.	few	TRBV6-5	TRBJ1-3	TGTGCCAGCAGCTCTACATACAGGGCTGGAAACACCATATATTTT	CASSSTYRAGNTIYF
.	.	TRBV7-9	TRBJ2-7	TGTGCCAGCAGCTCAGCCGACACGAACCCCTACGAGCAGTACTTC	CASSSADTNPYEQYF
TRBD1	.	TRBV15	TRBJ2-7	TGTGCCACCAGCAGTCCCGCCGACAGGGTACGGAACGAGCAGTACTTC	CATSSPADRVRNEQYF
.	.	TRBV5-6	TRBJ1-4	TGTGCCAGCAGCCCGGGCAGGGGCCTCGTGCTGTTTTTT	CASSPGRGLVLFF
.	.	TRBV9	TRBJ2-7	TGTGCCAGCAGCGTCTCCCAAAAACCGGACGAGCAGTACTTC	CASSVSQKPDEQYF
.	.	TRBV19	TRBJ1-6	TGTGCCAGTACCAACCGCAGGGGCAGTAATTCACCCCTCCACTTT	CASTNRRGSNSPLHF
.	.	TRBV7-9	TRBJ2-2	TGTGCCATCGCGGGGCGTGTGGGGGGCACCGGGGAGCTGTTTTTT	CAIAGRVGGTGELFF
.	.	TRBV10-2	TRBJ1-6	TGCGCCAGCAGTGAGTCCAGGGGCGGATCTTCACCCCTCCACTTT	CASSESRGGSSPLHF
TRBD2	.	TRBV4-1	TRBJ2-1	TGCGCCAGCAGCCGAGCTCCTCTAGCGGGGAGTTACAATGAGCAGTTCTTC	CASSRAPLAGSYNEQFF
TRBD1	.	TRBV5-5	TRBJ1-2	TGTGCCGCGTCCCTTCGGGGACAGGGGATGAATGGCTACACCTTC	CAASLRGQGMNGYTF
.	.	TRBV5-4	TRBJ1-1	TGTGCCAGCAGCTTGAAACAGGGTCCCACTGAAGCTTTCTTT	CASSLKQGPTEAFF
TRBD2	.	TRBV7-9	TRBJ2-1	TGTGCCAGCAGCCCAGGGACTATAGGGGACAATGAGCAGTTCTTC	CASSPGTIGDNEQFF
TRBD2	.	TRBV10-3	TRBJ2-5	TGTGCCATCAGTGGGACTAGCGGGGCGGACGGGACCCAGTACTTC	CAISGTSGADGTQYF
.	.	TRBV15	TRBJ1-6	TGTGCCACCAGCGCCAGGGGCCGAGGGTCACCCCTCCACTTT	CATSARGRGSPLHF
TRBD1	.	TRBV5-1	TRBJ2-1	TGCGCCAGCAGCTTAGGGCAGGGGGCAGGCCTCAATGAGCAGTTCTTC	CASSLGQGAGLNEQFF
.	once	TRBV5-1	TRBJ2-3	TGCGCCAGCAGCTTGGACGCGCAGGGACACGGAGAGCAGTATTTT	CASSLDAQGHGEQYF
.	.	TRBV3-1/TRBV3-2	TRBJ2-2	TGTGCCAGCAGCGGGGGCGCCGGAATCGCGAACACCGGGGAGCTGTTTTTT	CASSGGAGIANTGELFF
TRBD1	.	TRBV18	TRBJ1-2	TGTGCCAGCTCCCAAGAGACAGGGGCCCACTATGGCTACACCTTC	CASSQETGAHYGYTF
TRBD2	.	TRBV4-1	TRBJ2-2	TGCGCCAGCAGCCTGACGGGGGGGCCCGACGGGGAGCTGTTTTTT	CASSLTGGPDGELFF
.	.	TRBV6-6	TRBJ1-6	TGTGCCAGCAGTTACGAGGACTCTCCCCTCCACTTT	CASSYEDSPLHF
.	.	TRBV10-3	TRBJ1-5	TGTGCCATCAGTGAGAACAGCAATAGCAATCAGCCCCAGCATTTT	CAISENSNSNQPQHF
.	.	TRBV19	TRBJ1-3	TGTGCCAGTAGCCGGACACCTGGAAACACCATATATTTT	CASSRTPGNTIYF
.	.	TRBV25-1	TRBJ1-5	TGTGCCAGTCAGCGGGGCAATCAGCCCCAGCATTTT	CASQRGNQPQHF
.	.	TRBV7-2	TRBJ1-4	TGTGCCAGCAGCTTAACCTCAGGGCTGCCGAATGAAAAACTGTTTTTT	CASSLTSGLPNEKLFF
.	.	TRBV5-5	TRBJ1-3	TGTGCCAGCAGCCCCGGGGGGCTGGTTGGAAACACCATATATTTT	CASSPGGLVGNTIYF
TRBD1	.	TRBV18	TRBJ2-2	TGTGCCAGCTCACCCCGCGGGACAGGGGACACCGGGGAGCTGTTTTTT	CASSPRGTGDTGELFF
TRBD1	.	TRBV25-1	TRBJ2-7	TGTGCCAGCAGTGCCCGGGACAGGGATCCCCACGAGCAGTACTTC	CASSARDRDPHEQYF
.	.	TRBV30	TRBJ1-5	TGTGCCTGGAGTGGGGCCCAGACAGTAGCCAATCAGCCCCAGCATTTT	CAWSGAQTVANQPQHF
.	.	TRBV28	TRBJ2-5	TGTGCCAGCAGTTATAACCGGGATAGAGGGGAGACCCAGTACTTC	CASSYNRDRGETQYF
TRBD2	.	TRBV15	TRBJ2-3	TGTGCCACCAGCCTAAGACTAGCGGGGGGCGCCACAGATACGCAGTATTTT	CATSLRLAGGATDTQYF
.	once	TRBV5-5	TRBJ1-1	TGTGCCAGCAGCTCCCTCTCAGGCACTGAAGCTTTCTTT	CASSSLSGTEAFF
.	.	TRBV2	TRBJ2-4	TGTGCCAGCAGGGAGAATGCAGGGCTGAACATTCAGTACTTC	CASRENAGLNIQYF
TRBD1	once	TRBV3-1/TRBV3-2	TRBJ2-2	TGTGCCAGCAGCCAAGGTCCCTCAGGGGGACGGGCCGGGGAGCTGTTTTTT	CASSQGPSGGRAGELFF
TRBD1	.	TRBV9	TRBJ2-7	TGTGCCAGCAGCCCCGGGACAGGTAAAGAGCAGTACTTC	CASSPGTGKEQYF
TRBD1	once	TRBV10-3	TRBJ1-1	TGTGCCATCAGGGACAGGGGAGACACTGAAGCTTTCTTT	CAIRDRGDTEAFF
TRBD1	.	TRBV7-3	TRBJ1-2	TGTGCCAGCAGCGGCGGTGGGACAGATTATGGCTACACCTTC	CASSGGGTDYGYTF
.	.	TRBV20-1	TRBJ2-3	TGCAGTGCTAGTGGAGGGGTAGTAGCGGTCACAGATACGCAGTATTTT	CSASGGVVAVTDTQYF
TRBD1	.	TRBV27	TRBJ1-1	TGTGCCAGCAGTTTGGGGACAGGGATGAACACTGAAGCTTTCTTT	CASSLGTGMNTEAFF
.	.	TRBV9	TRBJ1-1	TGTGCCAGCAGCCCAAGACAGGTTCCCAACACTGAAGCTTTCTTT	CASSPRQVPNTEAFF
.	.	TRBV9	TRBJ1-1	TGTGCCAGCAGCGTGAGTCTCGGGAGGACTGAAGCTTTCTTT	CASSVSLGRTEAFF
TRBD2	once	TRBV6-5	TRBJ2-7	TGTGCCAGCAGTATTGCTAGCGGGGGAGGGAAGTACTTC	CASSIASGGGKYF
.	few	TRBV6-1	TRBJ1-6	TGTGCCAGCAGTGCCACGACAGGATCCGCGAGCTCCTATAATTCACCCCTCCACTTT	CASSATTGSASSYNSPLHF
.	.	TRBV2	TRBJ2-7	TGTGCCAGCGGGGGGGCGGAAAGAGGCGAGCAGTACTTC	CASGGAERGEQYF
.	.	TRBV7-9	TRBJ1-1	TGTGCCAGCAGCTTAGGTGTGATCGGGAAGGGGGACACTGAAGCTTTCTTT	CASSLGVIGKGDTEAFF
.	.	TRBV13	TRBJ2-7	TGTGCCAGCAGCTCTCAGGCCGGCTCCTACGAGCAGTACTTC	CASSSQAGSYEQYF